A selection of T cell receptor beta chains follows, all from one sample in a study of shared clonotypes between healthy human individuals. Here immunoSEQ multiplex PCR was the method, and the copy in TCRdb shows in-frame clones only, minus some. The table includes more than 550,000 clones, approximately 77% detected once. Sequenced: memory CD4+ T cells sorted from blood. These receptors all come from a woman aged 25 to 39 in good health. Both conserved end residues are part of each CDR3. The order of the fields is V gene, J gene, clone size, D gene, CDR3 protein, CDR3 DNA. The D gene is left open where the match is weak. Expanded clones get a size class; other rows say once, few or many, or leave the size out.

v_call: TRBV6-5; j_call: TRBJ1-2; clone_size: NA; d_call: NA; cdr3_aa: CANARQSINYGYTF; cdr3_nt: TGTGCCAACGCTAGACAGAGTATAAACTATGGCTACACCTTC
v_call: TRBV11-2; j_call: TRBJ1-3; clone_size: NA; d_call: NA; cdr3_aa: CASSFRTNRNTIYF; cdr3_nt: TGTGCCAGCAGCTTTAGGACAAACCGAAACACCATATATTTT
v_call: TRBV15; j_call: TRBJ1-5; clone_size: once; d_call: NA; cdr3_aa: CATSRVFLGGRIVGNQPQHF; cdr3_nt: TGTGCCACCAGCAGAGTATTTCTCGGGGGGCGGATTGTCGGCAATCAGCCCCAGCATTTT
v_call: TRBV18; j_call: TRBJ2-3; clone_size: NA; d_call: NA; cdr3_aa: CASSPRGRISGTDTQYF; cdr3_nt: TGTGCCAGCTCACCACGTGGGAGGATTAGCGGCACAGATACGCAGTATTTT
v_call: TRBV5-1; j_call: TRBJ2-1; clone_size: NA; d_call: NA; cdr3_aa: CASSLFIDEQFF; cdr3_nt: TGCGCCAGCAGCTTGTTTATCGATGAGCAGTTCTTC
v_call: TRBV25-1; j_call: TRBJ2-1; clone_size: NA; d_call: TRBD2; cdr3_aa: CASSDTAGTGEQFF; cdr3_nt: TGTGCCAGCAGTGACACAGCGGGAACCGGTGAGCAGTTCTTC
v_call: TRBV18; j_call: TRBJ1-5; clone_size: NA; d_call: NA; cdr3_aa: CASSPRYAGLGQPQHF; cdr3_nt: TGTGCCAGCTCACCCAGATACGCAGGACTCGGGCAGCCCCAGCATTTT
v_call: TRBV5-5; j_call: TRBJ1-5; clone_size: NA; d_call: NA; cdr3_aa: CASSLRGVRPQHF; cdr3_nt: TGTGCCAGCAGCTTGCGCGGGGTAAGACCCCAGCATTTT
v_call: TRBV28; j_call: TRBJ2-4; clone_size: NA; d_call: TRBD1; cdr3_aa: CASRGQGGKNIQYF; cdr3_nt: TGTGCCAGCAGGGGACAGGGAGGCAAAAACATTCAGTACTTC
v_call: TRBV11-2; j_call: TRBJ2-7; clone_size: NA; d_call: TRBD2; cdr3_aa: CASSSGGGRTTSYEQYF; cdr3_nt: TGTGCCAGCAGCTCCGGGGGGGGCCGAACAACAAGCTACGAGCAGTACTTC
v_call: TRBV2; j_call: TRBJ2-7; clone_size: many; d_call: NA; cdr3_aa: CASLDTYEQYF; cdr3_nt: TGTGCCAGCCTTGATACCTACGAGCAGTACTTC
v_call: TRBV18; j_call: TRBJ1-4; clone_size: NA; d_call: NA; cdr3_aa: CASSPLAPQGNNEKLFF; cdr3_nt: TGTGCCAGCTCACCTCTAGCCCCACAGGGTAATAATGAAAAACTGTTTTTT
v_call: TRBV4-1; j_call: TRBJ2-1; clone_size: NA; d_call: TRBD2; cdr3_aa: CASRGPSGSSYNEQFF; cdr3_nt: TGCGCCAGCAGAGGGCCTAGCGGAAGCTCCTACAATGAGCAGTTCTTC
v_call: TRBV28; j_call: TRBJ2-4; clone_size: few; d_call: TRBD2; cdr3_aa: CASSSGLGGRAKNIQYF; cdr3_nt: TGTGCCAGCAGTTCGGGACTAGGGGGTAGGGCCAAAAACATTCAGTACTTC
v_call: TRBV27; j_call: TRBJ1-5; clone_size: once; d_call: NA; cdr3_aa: CASSGMGRGQPQHF; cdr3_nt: TGTGCCAGCAGTGGTATGGGACGGGGTCAGCCCCAGCATTTT
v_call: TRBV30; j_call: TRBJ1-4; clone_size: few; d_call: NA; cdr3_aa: CAWSPRRLLEKLFF; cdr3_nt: TGTGCCTGGAGCCCTCGACGGCTTCTGGAAAAACTGTTTTTT
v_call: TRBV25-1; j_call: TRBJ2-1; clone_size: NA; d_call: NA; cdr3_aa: CASSESHGTDSYNEQFF; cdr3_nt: TGTGCCAGCAGTGAATCACACGGGACTGATTCCTACAATGAGCAGTTCTTC
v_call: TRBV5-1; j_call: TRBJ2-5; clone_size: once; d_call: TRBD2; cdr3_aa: CASSLSSGSETQYF; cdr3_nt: TGCGCCAGCAGCTTGAGTAGCGGGAGCGAGACCCAGTACTTC
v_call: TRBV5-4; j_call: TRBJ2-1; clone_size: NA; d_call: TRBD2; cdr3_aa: CASSIAGSQGNEQFF; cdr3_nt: TGTGCCAGCAGCATAGCGGGATCCCAGGGGAATGAGCAGTTCTTC
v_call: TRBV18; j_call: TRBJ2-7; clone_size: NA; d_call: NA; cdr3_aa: CASQIAGSEQYF; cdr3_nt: TGTGCCAGCCAGATCGCTGGGTCCGAGCAGTACTTC
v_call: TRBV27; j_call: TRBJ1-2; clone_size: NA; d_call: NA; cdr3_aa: CASSLFGANYGYTF; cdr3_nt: TGTGCCAGCAGTTTATTTGGGGCTAACTATGGCTACACCTTC
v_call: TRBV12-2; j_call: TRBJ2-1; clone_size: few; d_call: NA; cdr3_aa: CASRPESSGLRGEQFF; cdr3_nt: TGTGCAAGTCGCCCAGAGTCTAGCGGCCTCCGAGGGGAGCAGTTCTTC
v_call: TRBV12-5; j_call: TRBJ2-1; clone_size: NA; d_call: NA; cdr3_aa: CASGYPPGLPSYNEQFF; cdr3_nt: TGTGCTAGTGGTTATCCCCCGGGACTCCCCTCCTACAATGAGCAGTTCTTC
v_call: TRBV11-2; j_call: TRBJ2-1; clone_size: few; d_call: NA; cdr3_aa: CASSFSQSSYNEQFF; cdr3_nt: TGTGCCAGCAGCTTCTCCCAGAGCTCCTACAATGAGCAGTTCTTC
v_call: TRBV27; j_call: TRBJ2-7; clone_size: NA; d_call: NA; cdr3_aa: CASSYSMPGLQYEQYF; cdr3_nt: TGTGCCAGCAGTTACTCGATGCCTGGACTTCAATACGAGCAGTACTTC
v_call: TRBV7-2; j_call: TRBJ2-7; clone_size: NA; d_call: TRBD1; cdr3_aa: CASSLDGTGTYEQYF; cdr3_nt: TGTGCCAGCAGCTTAGACGGGACAGGGACCTACGAGCAGTACTTC
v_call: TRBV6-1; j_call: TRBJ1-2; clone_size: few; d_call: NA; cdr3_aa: CASRAPTLVIYGYTF; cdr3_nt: TGTGCCAGCAGGGCTCCGACACTCGTGATCTATGGCTACACCTTC
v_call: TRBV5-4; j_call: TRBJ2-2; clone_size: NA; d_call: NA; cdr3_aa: CASSFGTSTLIANTGELFF; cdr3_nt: TGTGCCAGCAGCTTCGGAACTAGCACACTGATCGCGAACACCGGGGAGCTGTTTTTT
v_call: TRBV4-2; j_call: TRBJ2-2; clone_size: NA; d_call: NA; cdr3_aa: CASSLGRGTNTGELFF; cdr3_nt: TGTGCCAGCAGCTTGGGGCGGGGTACGAACACCGGGGAGCTGTTTTTT
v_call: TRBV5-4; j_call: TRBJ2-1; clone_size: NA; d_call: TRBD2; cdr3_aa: CASSGRTSGRATYNEQFF; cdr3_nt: TGTGCCAGCAGCGGGAGGACTAGCGGGAGGGCGACCTACAATGAGCAGTTCTTC
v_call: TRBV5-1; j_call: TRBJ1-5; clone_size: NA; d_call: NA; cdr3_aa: CASSLLGDNQPQHF; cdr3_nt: TGCGCCAGCAGCTTGTTAGGAGACAATCAGCCCCAGCATTTT
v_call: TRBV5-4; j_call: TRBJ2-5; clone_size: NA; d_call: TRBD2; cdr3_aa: CASSLALAGVGETQYF; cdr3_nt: TGTGCCAGCAGCTTGGCACTAGCGGGAGTGGGGGAGACCCAGTACTTC
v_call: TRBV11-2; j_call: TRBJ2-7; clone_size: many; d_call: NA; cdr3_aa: CASSLTSQGYEQYF; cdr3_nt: TGTGCCAGCAGCTTAACTAGTCAGGGCTACGAGCAGTACTTC